This TCR beta chain was sequenced during a study of blood T cell repertoires in COVID-19. The authors' processing: Reference gene primer amplification gave estimated nucleated cell counts. Sequencing used immunoSEQ multiplex PCR; TCRdb keeps in-frame clones, though not all of them. V, J and clone size were drawn from that table, and D and trimming were deduced from the DNA. The table records about 300,000 clones, 83% of them present only once. The CDR3 contains 16 residues. Per germline, CDR1 SGHVS and CDR2 FQNEAQ. Unmatched junction bases numbered 9, after V lost 5 bases and J lost 3 bases. V and J are TRBV7-8 and TRBJ2-1; 8 bases fit TRBD1. Material: peripheral blood. The TCR comes from a woman between 50 and 59 years old who had recovered from COVID-19. CDR3 region: CASSPRQGLVYNEQFF. The CDR3 DNA reads as TGTGCCAGCAGCCCCCGACAGGGGCTCGTCTACAATGAGCAGTTCTTC. The full variable domain, its missing parts supplied by reference TRBV7-8 and TRBJ2-1, is GAGVSQSPRYKVAKRGQDVALRCDPISGHVSLFWYQQALGQGPEFLTYFQNEAQLDKSGLPSDRFFAERPEGSVSTLKIQRTQQEDSAVYLCASSPRQGLVYNEQFFGPGTRLTVL.